A selection of T cell receptor beta chains follows, all from one sample in a study of blood T cell repertoires in COVID-19. Sequencing used immunoSEQ multiplex PCR; TCRdb keeps in-frame clones, though not all of them. The table lists around 100,000 clones, around 90% of them singletons. Sequencing was carried out using peripheral blood. These receptor sequences come from a human donor in a cohort sampled during active COVID-19. CDR3s include the opening cysteine and the closing phenylalanine or tryptophan. The D gene is left open where the match is weak. Clone size is not always given. Where it is, it says once, few, many or a class for expanded clones.

clone_size: -
v_call: TRBV19
d_call: -
cdr3_length: 14
j_call: TRBJ1-3
cdr3_nt: TGTGCCAGTATCCGTGGGGCAAATGGAAACACCATATATTTT
cdr3_aa: CASIRGANGNTIYF

clone_size: -
v_call: TRBV5-1
d_call: -
cdr3_length: 14
j_call: TRBJ2-2
cdr3_nt: TGCGCCAGCAGGTCGGGGGACCACACCGGGGAGCTGTTTTTT
cdr3_aa: CASRSGDHTGELFF

clone_size: -
v_call: TRBV4-2
d_call: -
cdr3_length: 14
j_call: TRBJ1-6
cdr3_nt: TGTGCCAGCAGCCAAGATCGAGAGTTTTCACCCCTCCACTTT
cdr3_aa: CASSQDREFSPLHF

clone_size: few
v_call: TRBV5-5
d_call: -
cdr3_length: 16
j_call: TRBJ1-3
cdr3_nt: TGTGCCAGCAGCCGAACTGGAGGAGAGCCTGGAAACACCATATATTTT
cdr3_aa: CASSRTGGEPGNTIYF

clone_size: -
v_call: TRBV18
d_call: -
cdr3_length: 16
j_call: TRBJ1-5
cdr3_nt: TGTGCCAGCTCACCACGGCTTGGGAGGGTAAATCAGCCCCAGCATTTT
cdr3_aa: CASSPRLGRVNQPQHF

clone_size: -
v_call: TRBV12-3/TRBV12-4
d_call: -
cdr3_length: 13
j_call: TRBJ2-1
cdr3_nt: TGTGCCAGCAGCCAAGTACGCTCGGGTGAGCAGTTCTTC
cdr3_aa: CASSQVRSGEQFF

clone_size: -
v_call: TRBV7-9
d_call: TRBD1
cdr3_length: 15
j_call: TRBJ2-5
cdr3_nt: TGTGCCAGCAGCCGTGGGACAGGAGACCAAGAGACCCAGTACTTC
cdr3_aa: CASSRGTGDQETQYF

clone_size: -
v_call: TRBV7-2
d_call: TRBD2
cdr3_length: 19
j_call: TRBJ2-2
cdr3_nt: TGTGCCAGCAGCTTTTGGCTAGCGGGAGGGCGGAAGAACACCGGGGAGCTGTTTTTT
cdr3_aa: CASSFWLAGGRKNTGELFF

clone_size: -
v_call: TRBV28
d_call: TRBD1
cdr3_length: 18
j_call: TRBJ2-6
cdr3_nt: TGTGCCAGCAGTTTATTGACAGGGGATGGTTATGGGGCCAACGTCCTGACTTTC
cdr3_aa: CASSLLTGDGYGANVLTF

clone_size: -
v_call: TRBV6-2/TRBV6-3
d_call: TRBD1
cdr3_length: 14
j_call: TRBJ1-1
cdr3_nt: TGTGCCAGCAGCTTACAGGGGGTGAACACTGAAGCTTTCTTT
cdr3_aa: CASSLQGVNTEAFF

clone_size: -
v_call: TRBV12-3/TRBV12-4
d_call: -
cdr3_length: 12
j_call: TRBJ1-1
cdr3_nt: TGTGCCAGCACTCTTTTCCCCGGTAGTGCTTTCTTT
cdr3_aa: CASTLFPGSAFF

clone_size: once
v_call: TRBV5-1
d_call: TRBD1
cdr3_length: 15
j_call: TRBJ1-3
cdr3_nt: TGCGCCAGCAGCTTGTCAGGGGGCTCTGGAAACACCATATATTTT
cdr3_aa: CASSLSGGSGNTIYF

clone_size: -
v_call: TRBV9
d_call: TRBD1
cdr3_length: 14
j_call: TRBJ1-1
cdr3_nt: TGTGCCAGCAGCCCCAGGGACAGAAACACTGAAGCTTTCTTT
cdr3_aa: CASSPRDRNTEAFF

clone_size: -
v_call: TRBV19
d_call: TRBD1
cdr3_length: 14
j_call: TRBJ1-5
cdr3_nt: TGTGCCAGTAGTATAGGGACAGGAAATCAGCCCCAGCATTTT
cdr3_aa: CASSIGTGNQPQHF

clone_size: -
v_call: TRBV9
d_call: -
cdr3_length: 14
j_call: TRBJ1-3
cdr3_nt: TGTGCCAGCAGCGTAGGGAGCTCTGGAAACACCATATATTTT
cdr3_aa: CASSVGSSGNTIYF

clone_size: -
v_call: TRBV12-3/TRBV12-4
d_call: -
cdr3_length: 11
j_call: TRBJ1-1
cdr3_nt: TGTGCCAGCTCAGGGCGAACTGAAGCTTTCTTT
cdr3_aa: CASSGRTEAFF

clone_size: -
v_call: TRBV13
d_call: TRBD1
cdr3_length: 15
j_call: TRBJ2-2
cdr3_nt: TGTGCCAGCAGCGGTAGGACAGGGGGCACCGGGGAGCTGTTTTTT
cdr3_aa: CASSGRTGGTGELFF

clone_size: -
v_call: TRBV7-8
d_call: -
cdr3_length: 15
j_call: TRBJ2-1
cdr3_nt: TGTGCCAGCAGCTTCGGGACTCAATCCTACAATGAGCAGTTCTTC
cdr3_aa: CASSFGTQSYNEQFF

clone_size: once
v_call: TRBV5-5
d_call: -
cdr3_length: 16
j_call: TRBJ2-2
cdr3_nt: TGTGCCAGCAGCTTGGGAGGGAGGTCGAACACCGGGGAGCTGTTTTTT
cdr3_aa: CASSLGGRSNTGELFF

clone_size: once
v_call: TRBV2
d_call: -
cdr3_length: 14
j_call: TRBJ1-3
cdr3_nt: TGTGCCAGCGCTGGGCGCTCCTCTGGAAACACCATATATTTT
cdr3_aa: CASAGRSSGNTIYF

clone_size: once
v_call: TRBV5-1
d_call: -
cdr3_length: 14
j_call: TRBJ1-4
cdr3_nt: TGCGCCAGCAGCCCCCTCGGAGGAGATGAAAAACTGTTTTTT
cdr3_aa: CASSPLGGDEKLFF

clone_size: -
v_call: TRBV7-9
d_call: -
cdr3_length: 15
j_call: TRBJ2-1
cdr3_nt: TGTGCCAGCAGCTTAAGGCAGGGTGGGTACAATGAGCAGTTCTTC
cdr3_aa: CASSLRQGGYNEQFF

clone_size: -
v_call: TRBV6-5
d_call: -
cdr3_length: 12
j_call: TRBJ1-4
cdr3_nt: TGTGCCAGCAGTTGGGGGCTTGAAAAACTGTTTTTT
cdr3_aa: CASSWGLEKLFF

clone_size: -
v_call: TRBV7-9
d_call: -
cdr3_length: 13
j_call: TRBJ2-3
cdr3_nt: TGTGCCAGCAGCTTAGACAGAACGGATACGCAGTATTTT
cdr3_aa: CASSLDRTDTQYF

clone_size: -
v_call: TRBV5-6
d_call: TRBD1
cdr3_length: 17
j_call: TRBJ2-6
cdr3_nt: TGTGCCAGCAGCTATGGGACAGCCATCTCTGGGGCCAACGTCCTGACTTTC
cdr3_aa: CASSYGTAISGANVLTF

clone_size: -
v_call: TRBV7-3
d_call: TRBD2
cdr3_length: 15
j_call: TRBJ2-3
cdr3_nt: TGTGCCAGCAGCTCATCTCTAGCGGGAGCAGATACGCAGTATTTT
cdr3_aa: CASSSSLAGADTQYF

clone_size: -
v_call: TRBV9
d_call: -
cdr3_length: 13
j_call: TRBJ1-2
cdr3_nt: TGTGCCAGCAGCGTAGGCTACAGTTCTGGCTACACCTTC
cdr3_aa: CASSVGYSSGYTF

clone_size: -
v_call: TRBV5-1
d_call: -
cdr3_length: 14
j_call: TRBJ1-5
cdr3_nt: TGCGCCAGCAGCCAGACAGGCATCAATCAGCCCCAGCATTTT
cdr3_aa: CASSQTGINQPQHF

clone_size: once
v_call: TRBV27
d_call: TRBD1
cdr3_length: 15
j_call: TRBJ1-4
cdr3_nt: TGTGCCAGCACCTATGGACAGGGCTCTCGTGAAAAACTGTTTTTT
cdr3_aa: CASTYGQGSREKLFF

clone_size: -
v_call: TRBV5-1
d_call: TRBD2
cdr3_length: 17
j_call: TRBJ2-2
cdr3_nt: TGCGCCAGCAGCCTGACTAGCGGGAGTGCAAACACCGGGGAGCTGTTTTTT
cdr3_aa: CASSLTSGSANTGELFF

clone_size: -
v_call: TRBV29-1
d_call: -
cdr3_length: 16
j_call: TRBJ2-4
cdr3_nt: TGCAGCGTCAAGGTTGGGAGAGGGCTAGCCAAAAACATTCAGTACTTC
cdr3_aa: CSVKVGRGLAKNIQYF

clone_size: -
v_call: TRBV28
d_call: -
cdr3_length: 15
j_call: TRBJ1-5
cdr3_nt: TGTGCCAGCAGTTCCAGACTAAATAGCAATCAGCCCCAGCATTTT
cdr3_aa: CASSSRLNSNQPQHF

clone_size: -
v_call: TRBV7-2
d_call: -
cdr3_length: 16
j_call: TRBJ2-3
cdr3_nt: TGTGCCAGCAGCTCGATTCGGGGTTATAGTGGGGATACGCAGTATTTT
cdr3_aa: CASSSIRGYSGDTQYF

clone_size: -
v_call: TRBV14
d_call: TRBD2
cdr3_length: 13
j_call: TRBJ2-7
cdr3_nt: TGTGCCAGCAGCCCGACTAGCACCTACGAGCAGTACTTC
cdr3_aa: CASSPTSTYEQYF

clone_size: -
v_call: TRBV19
d_call: TRBD1
cdr3_length: 15
j_call: TRBJ1-1
cdr3_nt: TGTGCCAGTAGTCCGCAAACAGGGGGCTTAGCTGAAGCTTTCTTT
cdr3_aa: CASSPQTGGLAEAFF

clone_size: -
v_call: TRBV5-1
d_call: -
cdr3_length: 14
j_call: TRBJ1-2
cdr3_nt: TGCGCCAGCAGCCCCACCGGCCAGGGCTATGGCTACACCTTC
cdr3_aa: CASSPTGQGYGYTF

clone_size: -
v_call: TRBV5-1
d_call: -
cdr3_length: 16
j_call: TRBJ2-5
cdr3_nt: TGCGCCAGCAGCTTGGCTGTTGAGGGGGTTCAAGAGACCCAGTACTTC
cdr3_aa: CASSLAVEGVQETQYF

clone_size: -
v_call: TRBV5-6
d_call: -
cdr3_length: 14
j_call: TRBJ1-2
cdr3_nt: TGTGCCAGCAGCTGGGGCAGGGGAGAGGGTGGCTACACCTTC
cdr3_aa: CASSWGRGEGGYTF

clone_size: -
v_call: TRBV7-9
d_call: -
cdr3_length: 12
j_call: TRBJ1-1
cdr3_nt: TGTGCCAGCAGCGAGACTGAAACTGAAGCTTTCTTT
cdr3_aa: CASSETETEAFF

clone_size: few
v_call: TRBV30
d_call: -
cdr3_length: 10
j_call: TRBJ2-7
cdr3_nt: TGTGCCTGGAGTGAGAAGCAAACCCACTTC
cdr3_aa: CAWSEKQTHF

clone_size: -
v_call: TRBV6-5
d_call: -
cdr3_length: 14
j_call: TRBJ1-3
cdr3_nt: TGTGCCACAGAACTGGGGGCTGCTGGAAACACCATATATTTT
cdr3_aa: CATELGAAGNTIYF

clone_size: -
v_call: TRBV4-1
d_call: TRBD2
cdr3_length: 18
j_call: TRBJ2-1
cdr3_nt: TGCGCCAGCAGCCAGGGACTAGCGGGAGTTATTACCCACAATGAGCAGTTCTTC
cdr3_aa: CASSQGLAGVITHNEQFF

clone_size: -
v_call: TRBV7-2
d_call: TRBD1
cdr3_length: 14
j_call: TRBJ1-4
cdr3_nt: TGTGCCAGCAGAACCGGGACAGGGGTTGAAAAACTGTTTTTT
cdr3_aa: CASRTGTGVEKLFF

clone_size: -
v_call: TRBV11-2
d_call: -
cdr3_length: 15
j_call: TRBJ2-3
cdr3_nt: TGTGCCAGCAGCGTAGACAGGCTCAGCACAGATACGCAGTATTTT
cdr3_aa: CASSVDRLSTDTQYF

clone_size: -
v_call: TRBV19
d_call: TRBD1
cdr3_length: 14
j_call: TRBJ1-4
cdr3_nt: TGTGCCACCGGACCGGGACAGGGGAATGAAAAACTGTTTTTT
cdr3_aa: CATGPGQGNEKLFF

clone_size: -
v_call: TRBV7-9
d_call: -
cdr3_length: 16
j_call: TRBJ2-1
cdr3_nt: TGTGCCAGCAGCCCAAGGGGGAGCCCCTATAAGGATGAGCAGTTCTTC
cdr3_aa: CASSPRGSPYKDEQFF

clone_size: once
v_call: TRBV5-1
d_call: -
cdr3_length: 15
j_call: TRBJ2-7
cdr3_nt: TGCGCCAGCAGCCCCGGACTTCGCCGGGGGAACGAGCAGTACTTC
cdr3_aa: CASSPGLRRGNEQYF

clone_size: -
v_call: TRBV10-3
d_call: -
cdr3_length: 14
j_call: TRBJ1-2
cdr3_nt: TGTGCCATCAGCCAGGCTGACGGTCGCTATGGCTACACCTTC
cdr3_aa: CAISQADGRYGYTF